This T cell receptor beta chain was found in a study of blood T cell repertoires in COVID-19. V lost 5 bases and J 0 bases, leaving 16 bases between the germline ends. Germline V gene lookup returns CDR1 MDHEN and CDR2 SYDVKM. CDR3 length equals 16 residues. This clone was observed a single time. TCRdb's table, derived via immunoSEQ multiplex PCR, lists solely in-frame clones and lacks some. The sample contains about 260,000 clones, 80% to 90% of which appear only once. Clinical histories supplied by participants themselves formed the basis of cohort assignment. Sequencing was done on a sample of PBMCs or T cells enriched from blood (not recorded which). This sequence joins TRBV28 and TRBJ1-2; D is perhaps TRBD1 (6 bases). This TCR came from a woman aged 40-49 years who had been exposed to COVID-19. The CDR3 spells CASSRPGQNSNYGYTF. CDR3 nucleotide sequence: TGTGCCAGCAGTCGACCCGGACAGAATTCTAACTATGGCTACACCTTC.